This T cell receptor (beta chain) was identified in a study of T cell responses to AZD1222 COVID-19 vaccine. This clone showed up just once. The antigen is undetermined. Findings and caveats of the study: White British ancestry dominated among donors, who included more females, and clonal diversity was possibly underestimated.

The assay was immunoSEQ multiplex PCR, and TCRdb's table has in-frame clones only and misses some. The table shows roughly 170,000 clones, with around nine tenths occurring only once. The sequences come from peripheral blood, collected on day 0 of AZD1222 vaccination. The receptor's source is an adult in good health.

CDR3 DNA sequence: TGTGCCAGCAGTTTGGAGGGCGGGAGGCCCCAGCATTTT. This gives the protein CASSLEGGRPQHF. The rearrangement joins TRBV28 to TRBJ1-5, with D uncertain. Trimming removed 3 bases from V and 9 bases from J, with 12 bases in between. This CDR3 has 13 amino acids. Germline CDR1 reads MDHEN; CDR2 reads SYDVKM.